This TCR beta chain derives from a study of response to subunit inactivated influenza vaccine. This clonotype was seen only a few times. Its cognate antigen is unknown. A single record per CDR3 protein comes from TCRdb applying MiXCR to the RT-PCR reads. The data show some 600,000 distinct CDR3 sequences, roughly 15% seen once. Whole-study results and caveats: A suggestion made by the authors is that each seasonal influenza vaccination recruits few new T cells.

The sequencing here drew on PBMCs from blood, taken 14 to 15 days before vaccination. This receptor was taken from a man over 45 who received an inactivated influenza vaccine.

In nucleotides, the CDR3 is TGTGCCAGCAGTTTTGGGGCGCGAAATCAGCCCCAGCATTTT. It translates to CASSFGARNQPQHF. This chain uses TRBV12-3 or TRBV12-4 with TRBJ1-5, with D possibly matching TRBD1 (5 bases). V gave up 3 bases and J gave up 4 bases, with 10 bases separating them. The CDR3 spans 14 residues.